This T cell receptor beta chain was obtained from a study of identical twins. A single record per CDR3 protein comes from TCRdb applying MiXCR to the 5' RACE reads. The repertoire holds about 900,000 distinct CDR3 sequences, with roughly 12% as singletons. Study results and limitations: In cord blood, abundant beta clonotypes had fewer insertions; memory showed no trend.

CDR3 size: 15 residues. J lost 1 base, V lost 5 bases, and 5 bases had no gene match. This clonotype was counted at least ten times. Its cognate antigen is unknown. The sample was also linked to a second study, of yellow fever vaccine responses in identical twins.

This chain joins TRBV12-3 or TRBV12-4 and TRBJ2-4; 7 bases fit TRBD1. Sequenced: PBMCs. This receptor was taken from a woman younger than 30 in good health. This CDR3 reads CASSPQGMAKNIQYF. DNA for the CDR3: TGTGCCAGCAGTCCACAGGGGATGGCCAAAAACATTCAGTACTTC.